This T cell receptor beta chain was identified in a study of blood T cell repertoires in COVID-19. The protocol was immunoSEQ multiplex PCR, while the TCRdb copy is restricted to in-frame clones and leaves out a portion. The sample includes 50,000 to 65,000 clones, roughly 79% of them seen just once. V shed 6 bases, J shed 2 bases, and the junction held 2 bases outside the gene matches. The germline V gene has CDR1 SGHDN and CDR2 FVKESK. CDR3 length: 14 residues. The sequencing input was peripheral blood. This sequence was found in a woman aged 55-69 years with acute or convalescent COVID-19. This chain links TRBV14 with TRBJ1-5, with 9 bases identical to TRBD1. CDR3 sequence: CASSRQGGNQPQHF. CDR3 sequence (DNA): TGTGCCAGCAGTCGACAGGGGGGCAATCAGCCCCAGCATTTT. Combining the CDR3 with reference TRBV14 and TRBJ1-5 gives the whole variable domain EAGVTQFPSHSVIEKGQTVTLRCDPISGHDNLYWYRRVMGKEIKFLLHFVKESKQDESGMPNNRFLAERTGGTYSTLKVQPAELEDSGVYFCASSRQGGNQPQHFGDGTRLSIL.